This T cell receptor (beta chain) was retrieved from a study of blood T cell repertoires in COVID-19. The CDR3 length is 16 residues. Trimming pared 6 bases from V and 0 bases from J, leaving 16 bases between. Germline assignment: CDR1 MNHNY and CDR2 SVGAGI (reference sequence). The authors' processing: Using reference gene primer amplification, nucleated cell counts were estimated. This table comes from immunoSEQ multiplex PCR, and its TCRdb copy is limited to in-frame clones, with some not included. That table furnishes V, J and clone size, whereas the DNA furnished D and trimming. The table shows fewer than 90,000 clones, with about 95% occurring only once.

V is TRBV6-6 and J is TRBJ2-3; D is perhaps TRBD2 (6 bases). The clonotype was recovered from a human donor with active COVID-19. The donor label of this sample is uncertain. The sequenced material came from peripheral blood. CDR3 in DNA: TGTGCCAGCAGCCTTGCTGGTAGCGGTAGCACAGATACGCAGTATTTT. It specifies CASSLAGSGSTDTQYF.